What follows are 8 T cell receptor beta chains derived from one specimen sequenced in a study of cytomegalovirus exposure and HLA in healthy donors. With 60 Vbeta and 13 Jbeta primers, the PCR was carried out. Clones were read by immunoSEQ multiplex PCR, and TCRdb kept only the in-frame ones, dropping some. The table includes approximately 250,000 clones, around 78% detected once. Sequencing input: PBMCs. The receptors here all came from a boy younger than 18 in good health and CMV-seronegative.

V and J are TRBV6-5 and TRBJ2-1; no reliable D call. CDR1 is MNHEY, CDR2 SVGAGI, per germline. The CDR3 sequence is 13 residues long. Trimming cost V 2 bases and J 5 bases, with 7 bases left between them. The CDR3: CASSYEPNNEQFF. The DNA of the CDR3 is TGTGCCAGCAGTTACGAGCCAAACAATGAGCAGTTCTTC.

The chain employs TRBV27 and TRBJ2-7; perhaps TRBD1 as D (5 bases). Trimming stripped 5 bases from V and 2 bases from J, with 16 bases between. This CDR3 is built from 15 residues. Looked up from germline, CDR1 is MNHEY and CDR2 is SMNVEV (reference sequence). CDR3 sequence reads: CASSNDRKIAYEQYF. CDR3 bases: TGTGCCAGCAGTAACGACAGAAAAATAGCCTACGAGCAGTACTTC.

This clone was detected a few times. The chain is built from TRBV5-1 and TRBJ1-2; D call uncertain. This CDR3 has 13 amino acids. Germline V gene lookup returns CDR1 SGHRS and CDR2 YFSETQ. V was cut by 3 bases and J by 4 bases, with 10 bases left in between. The CDR3 nucleotides are TGCGCCAGCAGCTCAGAGGATGGCTATGGCTACACCTTC. Translation: CASSSEDGYGYTF.

V gene TRBV10-1 combines with J gene TRBJ2-5, with D possibly TRBD2 on 5 matching bases. The CDR3 spans 14 residues. In germline, CDR1 is WNHNN, CDR2 SYGVQD (reference sequence). Trimming removed 2 bases from V and 5 bases from J, with 12 bases in between. The DNA for the CDR3 is TGCGCCAGCAGTGAGGAGGGAGCGCTTGAGACCCAGTACTTC. Amino acid sequence: CASSEEGALETQYF.

The CDR3 DNA is TGTGCCACCAGTGGCGGGATAAGCTCCTACAATGAGCAGTTCTTC. Its protein is CATSGGISSYNEQFF. The V gene is TRBV15, the J gene TRBJ2-1; TRBD2 is a possible D gene (6 bases). The germline V gene encodes CDR1 LNHNV and CDR2 YYDKDF (reference sequence). CDR3 size: 15 residues. Trimming took 6 bases from V and 0 from J, leaving 12 bases between them.

This chain uses TRBV9 with TRBJ2-3; 10 nucleotides line up with TRBD2. CDR1 SGDLS and CDR2 YYNGEE come from the germline V gene. With V trimmed by 4 bases and J by 4 bases, 6 bases remained unmatched. This CDR3 spans 15 amino acids. CDR3 loop: CASSSTGLAPDTQYF. CDR3 DNA sequence: TGTGCCAGCAGCTCTACGGGACTAGCGCCAGATACGCAGTATTTT. Full variable domain (missing parts from reference TRBV9 and TRBJ2-3): DSGVTQTPKHLITATGQRVTLRCSPRSGDLSVYWYQQSLDQGLQFLIQYYNGEERAKGNILERFSAQQFPDLHSELNLSSLELGDSALYFCASSSTGLAPDTQYFGPGTRLTVL.

CDR3 in DNA: TGCGCCAGCAGCCAACAAATTGGCCAGGGGCGCTACGAGCAGTACTTC. Translated: CASSQQIGQGRYEQYF. The chain carries TRBV4-1 and TRBJ2-7; TRBD1 might be the D (6 bases). CDR3 length: 16 amino acids. Trimming took 2 bases from V and 3 from J, leaving 17 bases between them. Germline V CDR1 and CDR2: MGHRA, YSYEKL.

As DNA, the CDR3 is TGTGCCAGCAGTTACTCGAACAGGGGTGAAAAACTGTTTTTT. Translated, it gives CASSYSNRGEKLFF. The rearrangement links TRBV6-5 to TRBJ1-4; 7 bases map to TRBD1. CDR3 length: 14 residues. V was clipped by 0 bases and J by 7 bases; unmatched bases: 2. Germline loops: CDR1 MNHEY, CDR2 SVGAGI.